This T cell receptor (beta chain) was recorded in a study of blood T cell repertoires in COVID-19. The wider study: COVID-19 samples from acute and convalescent phases originated in the United States, Italy and Spain.

Some clones are missing from TCRdb's copy, which holds only in-frame ones; the method was immunoSEQ multiplex PCR. The table lists 100,000 to 150,000 clones, about 87% of them singletons. The sequencing input was peripheral blood. The clonotype was recovered from a woman aged 45 to 65 with acute or convalescent COVID-19.

The CDR3 here is CASSVRDMDQPQHF. The CDR3 DNA reads as TGTGCCAGCAGTGTCCGGGACATGGATCAGCCCCAGCATTTT. This chain uses TRBV6-4 with TRBJ1-5, with D possibly TRBD1 on 6 matching bases. The V gene's germline CDR1 is MRHNA and CDR2 SNTAGT. Trimming cost V 4 bases and J 5 bases, with 12 bases left between them. The CDR3 has 14 amino acids.